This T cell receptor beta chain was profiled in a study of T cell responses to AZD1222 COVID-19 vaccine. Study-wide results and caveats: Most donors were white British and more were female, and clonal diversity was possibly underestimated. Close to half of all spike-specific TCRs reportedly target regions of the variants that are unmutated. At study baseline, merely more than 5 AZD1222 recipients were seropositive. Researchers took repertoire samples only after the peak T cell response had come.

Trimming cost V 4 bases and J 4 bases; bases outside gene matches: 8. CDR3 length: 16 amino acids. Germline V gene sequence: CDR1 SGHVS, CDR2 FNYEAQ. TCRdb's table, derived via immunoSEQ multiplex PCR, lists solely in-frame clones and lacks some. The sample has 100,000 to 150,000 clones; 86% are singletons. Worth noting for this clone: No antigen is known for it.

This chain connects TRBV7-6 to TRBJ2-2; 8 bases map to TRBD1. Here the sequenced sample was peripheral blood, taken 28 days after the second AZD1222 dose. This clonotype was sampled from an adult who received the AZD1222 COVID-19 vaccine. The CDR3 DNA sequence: TGTGCCAGCAGCTCAGGACAGGGAATGAGCACCGGGGAGCTGTTTTTT. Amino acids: CASSSGQGMSTGELFF.